These T cell receptor beta chains were read from a single sample in a study of control samples from healthy donors and cancer patients. The repertoire was sequenced with immunoSEQ multiplex PCR; TCRdb's copy has only in-frame clones and lacks some. This table holds around 13,000 clones, approximately 94% found once. Sequencing was performed on PBMCs. The receptors shown here come from a man between 65 and 85 years old with head and neck cancer. The CDR3 runs from the conserved cysteine through the conserved F or W. D genes are given only for firm matches. Expanded clones are given a class, and other clones once, few, many or no size at all.

>-|TRBV11-2|-|15|TRBJ2-3
CASSLVDHATNTQYF
TGTGCCAGCAGCTTAGTGGACCACGCCACCAATACGCAGTATTTT
>-|TRBV18|-|13|TRBJ2-1
CASCWDSYNEQFF
TGTGCCAGCTGTTGGGACTCCTACAATGAGCAGTTCTTC
>-|TRBV7-9|once|13|TRBJ1-1
CASSLPGPTEAFF
TGTGCCAGCAGCTTACCAGGACCCACTGAAGCTTTCTTT
>TRBD1|TRBV3-1/TRBV3-2|-|13|TRBJ2-1
CASRPNQGARIFF
TGTGCCAGCAGACCGAACCAGGGGGCCCGGATTTTCTTC
>-|TRBV18|-|14|TRBJ1-4
CASSPGQSDEKLFF
TGTGCCAGCTCACCAGGGCAGAGTGATGAAAAACTGTTTTTT
>TRBD1|TRBV6-6|-|14|TRBJ2-7
CASTGTVSSYEQYF
TGTGCCAGCACTGGGACAGTGAGCTCCTACGAGCAGTACTTC
>-|TRBV4-1|-|15|TRBJ2-6
CASSQGRAGANVLTF
TGCGCCAGCAGCCAGGGAAGGGCTGGGGCCAACGTCCTGACTTTC
>TRBD2|TRBV5-1|-|17|TRBJ2-3
CASSWGTSGRVPDTQYF
TGCGCCAGCAGCTGGGGGACTAGCGGGAGAGTCCCAGATACGCAGTATTTT
>TRBD2|TRBV7-9|-|15|TRBJ2-7
CASSETGTIKYEQYF
TGTGCCAGCAGCGAAACCGGGACTATCAAATACGAGCAGTACTTC
>TRBD1|TRBV30|-|16|TRBJ1-6
CAWRTRDRGYNSPLHF
TGTGCCTGGCGGACTCGGGACAGGGGATATAATTCACCCCTCCACTTT
>-|TRBV7-9|-|14|TRBJ2-1
CASSFGRVGDEQFF
TGTGCCAGCAGCTTTGGACGGGTAGGCGATGAGCAGTTCTTC
>TRBD1|TRBV7-2|-|16|TRBJ2-1
CASSARTGIVYNEQFF
TGTGCCAGCAGCGCCCGGACAGGGATCGTGTACAATGAGCAGTTCTTC
>TRBD1|TRBV29-1|-|18|TRBJ1-4
CSAGGSGGTRATNEKLFF
TGCAGCGCTGGGGGGTCAGGGGGGACCCGCGCCACTAATGAAAAACTGTTTTTT
>-|TRBV11-2|-|13|TRBJ2-2
CASSAQVTGELFF
TGTGCCAGCAGCGCACAGGTAACCGGGGAGCTGTTTTTT
>-|TRBV6-4|-|14|TRBJ2-3
CASSDRGTTDTQYF
TGTGCCAGCAGTGACCGCGGGACCACAGATACGCAGTATTTT
>TRBD2|TRBV6-5|-|14|TRBJ2-2
CASLQRGGSGELFF
TGTGCCAGCCTCCAGCGGGGGGGCTCCGGGGAGCTGTTTTTT
>-|TRBV30|-|15|TRBJ1-4
CAWQRDSYTNEKLFF
TGTGCCTGGCAACGCGACAGTTACACTAATGAAAAACTGTTTTTT
>-|TRBV29-1|-|16|TRBJ2-2
CSVEGVGGGSPGELFF
TGCAGCGTTGAAGGGGTAGGGGGGGGCTCCCCCGGGGAGCTGTTTTTT
>TRBD1|TRBV6-5|few|16|TRBJ2-7
CASSYGPGTGTYEQYF
TGTGCCAGCAGTTACGGCCCAGGGACAGGAACCTACGAGCAGTACTTC
>TRBD2|TRBV7-9|-|16|TRBJ2-3
CASSLRNSGGTDTQYF
TGTGCCAGCAGCTTACGGAATAGCGGGGGAACAGATACGCAGTATTTT
>TRBD1|TRBV7-2|-|14|TRBJ2-7
CASSPWTGAYEQYF
TGTGCCAGCAGCCCCTGGACAGGGGCGTACGAGCAGTACTTC
>TRBD2|TRBV5-1|-|19|TRBJ2-2
CASSSRLAHSRPNTGELFF
TGCGCCAGCAGCTCCCGACTAGCGCATAGCCGCCCGAACACCGGGGAGCTGTTTTTT
>-|TRBV15|-|15|TRBJ1-1
CATSRDRGSGTEAFF
TGTGCCACCAGCAGAGACAGGGGCTCCGGCACTGAAGCTTTCTTT
>-|TRBV5-4|-|13|TRBJ2-5
CASSLANQETQYF
TGTGCCAGCAGCTTAGCGAACCAAGAGACCCAGTACTTC
>-|TRBV5-1|-|15|TRBJ2-7
CASSSQPAGPYEQYF
TGCGCCAGCAGCTCACAACCCGCGGGGCCCTACGAGCAGTACTTC
>-|TRBV12-3/TRBV12-4|-|11|TRBJ1-2
CASSPLSGYTF
TGTGCCAGCAGTCCCCTGTCTGGCTACACCTTC
>TRBD1|TRBV5-1|once|14|TRBJ2-7
CASTLGQGPYEQYF
TGCGCCAGCACCCTCGGACAGGGTCCCTACGAGCAGTACTTC
>-|TRBV15|once|16|TRBJ2-7
CATSSKQGTYSYEQYF
TGTGCCACCAGCAGCAAACAAGGGACGTACTCCTACGAGCAGTACTTC
>-|TRBV10-2|-|16|TRBJ1-1
CASSGLNTGLNTEAFF
TGCGCCAGCAGTGGACTTAACACAGGACTGAACACTGAAGCTTTCTTT
>-|TRBV5-1|-|14|TRBJ1-5
CASRAFGGNQPQHF
TGCGCCAGCCGCGCTTTCGGCGGGAATCAGCCCCAGCATTTT
>TRBD2|TRBV5-1|-|17|TRBJ2-3
CASSLAQAGARGDTQYF
TGCGCCAGCAGCTTGGCCCAAGCGGGGGCCCGCGGGGATACGCAGTATTTT
>-|TRBV6-5|once|15|TRBJ1-2
CASSPGGVLGYGYTF
TGTGCCAGCAGTCCGGGGGGGGTCCTAGGCTATGGCTACACCTTC
>TRBD1|TRBV11-2|-|16|TRBJ1-5
CASSLGGTGVGQPQHF
TGTGCCAGCAGCTTAGGAGGGACAGGGGTAGGTCAGCCCCAGCATTTT
>-|TRBV2|-|12|TRBJ2-7
CASSGGGGEQYF
TGTGCCAGCAGTGGAGGAGGTGGCGAGCAGTACTTC
>TRBD1|TRBV18|-|17|TRBJ1-1
CASSLGTGGWGGTEAFF
TGTGCCAGCTCACTAGGGACAGGGGGCTGGGGTGGCACTGAAGCTTTCTTT
>-|TRBV5-1|-|16|TRBJ1-6
CASRDSQSSYNSPLHF
TGCGCCAGCAGGGACAGTCAAAGCTCCTATAATTCACCCCTCCACTTT
>TRBD2|TRBV6-5|once|15|TRBJ2-5
CASTAGGLRKGTQYF
TGTGCCAGCACAGCGGGGGGACTGCGAAAAGGGACCCAGTACTTC
>-|TRBV5-4|-|13|TRBJ2-5
CASSLKGPETQYF
TGTGCCAGCAGCTTGAAAGGGCCAGAGACCCAGTACTTC
>-|TRBV7-9|-|14|TRBJ2-7
CASSLDSLSYEQYF
TGTGCCAGCAGCTTGGACTCCCTCTCCTACGAGCAGTACTTC
>TRBD1|TRBV24-1|-|12|TRBJ1-2
CATSDDRDGYTF
TGTGCCACCAGTGATGACAGGGACGGCTACACCTTC